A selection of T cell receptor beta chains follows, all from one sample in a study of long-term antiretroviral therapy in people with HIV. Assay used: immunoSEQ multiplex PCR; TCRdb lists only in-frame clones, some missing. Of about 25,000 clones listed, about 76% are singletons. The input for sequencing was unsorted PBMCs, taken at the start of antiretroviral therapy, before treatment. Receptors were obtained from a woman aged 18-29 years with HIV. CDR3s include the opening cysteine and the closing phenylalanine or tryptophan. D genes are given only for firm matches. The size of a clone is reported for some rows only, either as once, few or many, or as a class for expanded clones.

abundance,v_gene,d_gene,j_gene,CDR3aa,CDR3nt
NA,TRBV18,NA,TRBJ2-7,CASSPPIGYEQYF,TGTGCCAGCTCACCACCGATCGGCTACGAGCAGTACTTC
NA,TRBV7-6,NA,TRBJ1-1,CASSPPSPVEAFF,TGTGCCAGCAGCCCTCCATCCCCGGTAGAAGCTTTCTTT
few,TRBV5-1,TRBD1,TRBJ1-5,CASSQGQGSWQPQHF,TGCGCCAGCAGCCAAGGACAGGGGAGTTGGCAGCCCCAGCATTTT
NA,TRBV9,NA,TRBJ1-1,CASSVGGAVNTEAFF,TGTGCCAGCAGCGTAGGGGGGGCGGTGAACACTGAAGCTTTCTTT
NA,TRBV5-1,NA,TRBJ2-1,CASSPGRGTPNEQFF,TGCGCCAGCAGCCCGGGTCGGGGGACGCCTAATGAGCAGTTCTTC
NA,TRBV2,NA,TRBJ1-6,CASSAYRTVGNSPLHF,TGTGCCAGCAGTGCCTATCGGACAGTAGGCAATTCACCCCTCCACTTT
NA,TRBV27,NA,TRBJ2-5,CASSLSMDPGQETQYF,TGTGCCAGCAGTTTATCGATGGACCCGGGCCAAGAGACCCAGTACTTC
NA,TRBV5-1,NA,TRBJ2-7,CASREVSYEQYF,TGCGCCAGCAGGGAGGTTTCCTACGAGCAGTACTTC
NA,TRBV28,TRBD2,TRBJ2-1,CASSIPGLGLYEQFF,TGTGCCAGCAGTATCCCGGGACTAGGTCTCTATGAGCAGTTCTTC
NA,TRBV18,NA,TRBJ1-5,CASSRGEVSQPQHF,TGTGCCAGCTCAAGAGGGGAGGTCAGTCAGCCCCAGCATTTT
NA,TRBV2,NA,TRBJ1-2,CASNPQSNYGYTF,TGTGCCAGCAACCCTCAGTCTAACTATGGCTACACCTTC
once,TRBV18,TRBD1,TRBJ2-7,CASSPGGAPRYEQYF,TGTGCCAGCTCCCCAGGGGGAGCTCCACGCTACGAGCAGTACTTC
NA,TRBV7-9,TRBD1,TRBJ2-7,CASSSTGGEYEQYF,TGTGCCAGCAGCTCGACAGGGGGCGAATACGAGCAGTACTTC
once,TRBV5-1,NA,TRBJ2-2,CASSLDGDAGELFF,TGCGCCAGCAGCTTGGATGGAGACGCCGGGGAGCTGTTTTTT
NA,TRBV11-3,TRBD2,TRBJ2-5,CASSRAGDDIKYF,TGTGCCAGCAGCCGCGCGGGGGATGACATTAAGTACTTC
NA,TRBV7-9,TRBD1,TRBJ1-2,CASSCTQSGGGGGYTF,TGTGCCAGCAGCTGTACCCAATCAGGGGGCGGCGGCGGCTACACCTTC
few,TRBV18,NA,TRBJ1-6,CASSKSSYNSPLHF,TGTGCCAGCTCAAAAAGCTCCTATAATTCACCCCTCCACTTT
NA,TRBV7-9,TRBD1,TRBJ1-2,CASSPLRGQTGKDYGYTF,TGTGCCAGCAGCCCACTTAGGGGACAGACAGGCAAAGACTATGGCTACACCTTC
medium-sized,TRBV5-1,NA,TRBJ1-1,CASSLAGMRGYTEAFF,TGCGCCAGCAGCTTGGCCGGGATGAGGGGGTACACTGAAGCTTTCTTT
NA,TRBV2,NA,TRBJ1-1,CARLRQGMDTEAFF,TGTGCCAGGTTAAGGCAGGGGATGGACACTGAAGCTTTCTTT
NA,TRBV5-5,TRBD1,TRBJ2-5,CASSFFRTGGQETQYF,TGTGCCAGCAGCTTTTTTCGTACAGGGGGGCAAGAGACCCAGTACTTC
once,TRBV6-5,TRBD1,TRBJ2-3,CASSLTGSTDTQYF,TGTGCCAGCAGCCTGACAGGGAGCACAGATACGCAGTATTTT
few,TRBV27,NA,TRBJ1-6,CASSFTGGISPLHF,TGTGCCAGCAGCTTTACCGGGGGAATTTCACCCCTCCACTTT
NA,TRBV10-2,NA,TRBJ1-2,CATEDQGRTNYGYTF,TGCGCCACCGAAGATCAGGGGCGGACTAACTATGGCTACACCTTC
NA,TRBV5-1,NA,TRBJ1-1,CASSFRQSRFPNTEAFF,TGCGCCAGCAGCTTTCGCCAATCGCGGTTCCCGAACACTGAAGCTTTCTTT
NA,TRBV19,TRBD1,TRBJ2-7,CASSMQGVSYEQYF,TGTGCCAGTAGTATGCAGGGGGTCTCCTACGAGCAGTACTTC
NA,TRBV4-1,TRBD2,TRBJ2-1,CASSLGLGVEQFF,TGCGCCAGCAGCCTAGGACTAGGGGTTGAGCAGTTCTTC
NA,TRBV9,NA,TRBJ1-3,CASSENIHHGSSGNTIYF,TGTGCCAGCAGTGAAAACATACACCACGGATCCTCTGGAAACACCATATATTTT
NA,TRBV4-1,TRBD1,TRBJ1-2,CASSLQGQGSFPGYTF,TGCGCCAGCAGCCTCCAAGGACAGGGATCCTTCCCTGGCTACACCTTC
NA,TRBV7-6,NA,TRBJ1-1,CASSLTPGPNTEAFF,TGTGCCAGCAGCTTAACCCCCGGCCCGAACACTGAAGCTTTCTTT
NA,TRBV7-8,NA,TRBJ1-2,CASSLARNSYGYTF,TGTGCCAGCAGCTTGGCCCGGAATTCCTATGGCTACACCTTC
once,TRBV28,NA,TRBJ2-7,CASSFRRVAPEQYF,TGTGCCAGCAGTTTCCGACGAGTTGCCCCCGAGCAGTACTTC
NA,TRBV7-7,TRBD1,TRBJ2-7,CASSQGTGGPYEQYF,TGTGCCAGCAGTCAGGGGACAGGGGGGCCCTACGAGCAGTACTTC
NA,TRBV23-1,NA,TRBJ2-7,CASSQSSRQSYEQYF,TGCGCCAGCAGTCAATCGTCCCGTCAGTCCTACGAGCAGTACTTC
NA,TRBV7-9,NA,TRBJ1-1,CASSRGKNTEAFF,TGTGCCAGCAGCCGGGGCAAGAACACTGAAGCTTTCTTT
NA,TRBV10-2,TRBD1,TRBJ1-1,CASSDTGGRGTEAFF,TGCGCCAGCAGTGATACAGGGGGCAGGGGCACTGAAGCTTTCTTT
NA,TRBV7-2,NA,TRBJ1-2,CASSLPPRGGYGYTF,TGTGCCAGCAGCTTGCCCCCACGGGGCGGCTATGGCTACACCTTC
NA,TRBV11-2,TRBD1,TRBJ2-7,CASSLRQGVGEQYF,TGTGCCAGCAGCTTACGACAGGGTGTAGGCGAGCAGTACTTC
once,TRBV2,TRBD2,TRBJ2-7,CASSPSGSYEQYF,TGTGCCAGCAGCCCTAGCGGGTCCTACGAGCAGTACTTC
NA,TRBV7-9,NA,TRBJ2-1,CASSVTQDTEQFF,TGTGCCAGCAGCGTAACGCAGGATACTGAGCAGTTCTTC
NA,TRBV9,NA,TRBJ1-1,CASSVGEGNTEAFF,TGTGCCAGCAGCGTAGGTGAGGGTAACACTGAAGCTTTCTTT
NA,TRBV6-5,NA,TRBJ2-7,CASSYSRSYEQYF,TGTGCCAGCAGTTACAGCCGCTCCTACGAGCAGTACTTC
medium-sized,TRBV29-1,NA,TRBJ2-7,CSVEVPSGTAGPSSGSYEQYF,TGCAGCGTTGAAGTCCCCTCCGGGACAGCGGGCCCTAGTTCTGGCTCCTACGAGCAGTACTTC
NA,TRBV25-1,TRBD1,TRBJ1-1,CASSEYGTADEAFF,TGTGCCAGCAGTGAGTACGGGACAGCAGATGAAGCTTTCTTT
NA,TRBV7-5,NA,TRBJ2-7,CARSLTGTGSYEQYF,TGTGCCAGAAGCTTAACCGGGACAGGGTCCTACGAGCAGTACTTC
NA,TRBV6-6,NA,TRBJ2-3,CASSTISDTQYF,TGTGCCAGCAGTACCATTTCAGATACGCAGTATTTT
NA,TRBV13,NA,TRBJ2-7,CASSLAQAYEQYF,TGTGCCAGCAGCTTAGCCCAGGCGTACGAGCAGTACTTC
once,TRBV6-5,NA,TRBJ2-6,CASSPGANVLTF,TGTGCCAGCAGTCCTGGGGCCAACGTCCTGACTTTC
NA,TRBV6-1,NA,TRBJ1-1,CASSEDIRAFF,TGTGCCAGCAGTGAAGATATAAGAGCTTTCTTT
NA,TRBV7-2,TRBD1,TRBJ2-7,CASSPPDRVAVYEQYF,TGTGCCAGCAGCCCCCCGGACAGGGTCGCAGTCTACGAGCAGTACTTC
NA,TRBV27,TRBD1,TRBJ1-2,CASSLQGQGMGANYGYTF,TGTGCCAGCAGTTTACAGGGACAGGGGATGGGGGCTAACTATGGCTACACCTTC
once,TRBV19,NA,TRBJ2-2,CASSIDRAGTNTGELFF,TGTGCCAGTAGTATAGATAGGGCAGGTACGAACACCGGGGAGCTGTTTTTT
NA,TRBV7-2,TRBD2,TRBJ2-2,CASSGVRSGELFF,TGTGCCAGTAGCGGGGTTAGGTCAGGGGAGCTGTTTTTT
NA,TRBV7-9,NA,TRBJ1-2,CASSSAFVPVYGYTF,TGTGCCAGCAGCTCTGCCTTTGTCCCGGTCTATGGCTACACCTTC
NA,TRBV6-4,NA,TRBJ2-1,CASSVLVGFEQFF,TGTGCCAGCAGTGTATTAGTAGGTTTCGAGCAGTTCTTC
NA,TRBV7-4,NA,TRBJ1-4,CASTPIGFANEKLFF,TGTGCCAGCACCCCGATTGGGTTTGCTAATGAAAAACTGTTTTTT
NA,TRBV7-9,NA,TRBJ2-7,CASSLAPTLALSYEQYF,TGTGCCAGCAGCTTAGCTCCAACACTAGCCCTCTCCTACGAGCAGTACTTC
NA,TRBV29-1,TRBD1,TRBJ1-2,CSVDRQGGGNWYGYTF,TGCAGCGTTGATAGACAGGGAGGTGGCAATTGGTATGGCTACACCTTC
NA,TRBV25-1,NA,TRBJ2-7,CASSEWDGYEQYF,TGTGCCAGCAGTGAATGGGACGGCTACGAGCAGTACTTC